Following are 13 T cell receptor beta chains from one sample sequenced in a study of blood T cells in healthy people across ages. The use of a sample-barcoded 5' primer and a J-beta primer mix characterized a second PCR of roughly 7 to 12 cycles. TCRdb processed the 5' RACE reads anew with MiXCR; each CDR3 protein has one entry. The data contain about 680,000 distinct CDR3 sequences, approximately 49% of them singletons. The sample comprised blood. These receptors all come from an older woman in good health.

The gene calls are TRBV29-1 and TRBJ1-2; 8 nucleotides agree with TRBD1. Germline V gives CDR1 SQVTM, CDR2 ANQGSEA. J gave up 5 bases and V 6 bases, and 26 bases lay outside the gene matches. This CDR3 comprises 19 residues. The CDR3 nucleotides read TGCAGCGTGGACCCGCATCGCGGGACAGGCACAGATACGCAGTATGGCTACACCTTC. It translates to CSVDPHRGTGTDTQYGYTF. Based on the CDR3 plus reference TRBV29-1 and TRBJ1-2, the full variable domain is SAVISQKPSRDICQRGTSLTIQCQVDSQVTMMFWYRQQPGQSLTLIATANQGSEATYESGFVIDKFPISRPNLTFSTLTVSNMSPEDSSIYLCSVDPHRGTGTDTQYGYTFGSGTRLTVV.

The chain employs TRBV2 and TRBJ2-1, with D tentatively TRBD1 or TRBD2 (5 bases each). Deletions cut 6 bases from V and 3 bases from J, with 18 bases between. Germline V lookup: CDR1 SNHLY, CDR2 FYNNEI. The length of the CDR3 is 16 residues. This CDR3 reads CASRVSGSPGYNEQFF. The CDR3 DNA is TGTGCCAGCAGGGTATCAGGGAGTCCGGGCTACAATGAGCAGTTCTTC.

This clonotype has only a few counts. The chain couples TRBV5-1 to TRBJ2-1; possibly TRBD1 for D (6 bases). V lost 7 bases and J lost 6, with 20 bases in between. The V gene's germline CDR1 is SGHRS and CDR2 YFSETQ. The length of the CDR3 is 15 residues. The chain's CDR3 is CASSSGDRLSNEQFF. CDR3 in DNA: TGCGCCAGCTCCTCAGGGGATAGATTATCCAATGAGCAGTTCTTC.

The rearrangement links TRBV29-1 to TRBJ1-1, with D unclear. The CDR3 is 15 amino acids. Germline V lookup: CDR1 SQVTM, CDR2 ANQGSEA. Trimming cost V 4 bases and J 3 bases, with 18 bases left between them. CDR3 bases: TGCAGCGTTGTCCACCCGAGGGCGCGGGACACTGAAGCTTTCTTT. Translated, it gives CSVVHPRARDTEAFF.

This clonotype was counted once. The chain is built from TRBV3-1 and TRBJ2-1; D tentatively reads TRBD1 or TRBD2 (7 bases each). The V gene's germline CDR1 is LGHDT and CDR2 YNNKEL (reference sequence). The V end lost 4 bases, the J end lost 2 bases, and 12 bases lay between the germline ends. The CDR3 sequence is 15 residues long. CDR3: CASSPGGAAYNEQFF. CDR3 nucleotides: TGTGCCAGCAGCCCAGGGGGGGCAGCCTACAATGAGCAGTTCTTC.

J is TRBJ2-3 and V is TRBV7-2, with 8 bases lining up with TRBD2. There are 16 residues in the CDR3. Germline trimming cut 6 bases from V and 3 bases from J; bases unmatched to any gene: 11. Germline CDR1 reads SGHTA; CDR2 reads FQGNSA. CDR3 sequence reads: CASRRAGTSRTDTQYF. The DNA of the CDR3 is TGTGCCAGCAGGCGCGCCGGGACTAGTCGTACAGATACGCAGTATTTT.

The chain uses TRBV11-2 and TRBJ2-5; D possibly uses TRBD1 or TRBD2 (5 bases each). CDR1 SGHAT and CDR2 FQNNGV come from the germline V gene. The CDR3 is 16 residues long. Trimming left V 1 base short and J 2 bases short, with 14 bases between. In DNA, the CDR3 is TGTGCCAGCAGCTTAGGGCCGGGACGGGTACAAGAGACCCAGTACTTC. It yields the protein CASSLGPGRVQETQYF.

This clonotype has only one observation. CDR3 nucleotide sequence: TGTGCCAGCAGTTTGGCAGGGCCCCACTCTGGGGCCAACGTCCTGACTTTC. Protein product: CASSLAGPHSGANVLTF. J is TRBJ2-6 and V is TRBV27; D is perhaps TRBD1 (5 bases). Trimming removed 3 bases from V and 0 bases from J, with 12 bases in between. The CDR3 is 17 residues long. CDR1 and CDR2 (germline): MNHEY, SMNVEV (reference sequence).

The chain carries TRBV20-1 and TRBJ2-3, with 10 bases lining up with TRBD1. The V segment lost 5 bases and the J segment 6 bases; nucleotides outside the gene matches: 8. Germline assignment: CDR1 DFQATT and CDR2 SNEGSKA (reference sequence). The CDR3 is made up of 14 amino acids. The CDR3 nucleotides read TGCAGTGCTTCCAGACAGGGGGCATCCGATACGCAGTATTTT. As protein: CSASRQGASDTQYF.

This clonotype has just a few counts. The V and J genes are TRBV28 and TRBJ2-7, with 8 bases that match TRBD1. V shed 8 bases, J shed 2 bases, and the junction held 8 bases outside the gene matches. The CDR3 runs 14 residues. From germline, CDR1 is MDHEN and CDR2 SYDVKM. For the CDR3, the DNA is TGTGCCAGCGGAACCTCGGGACAGGCCTACGAGCAGTACTTC. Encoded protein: CASGTSGQAYEQYF.

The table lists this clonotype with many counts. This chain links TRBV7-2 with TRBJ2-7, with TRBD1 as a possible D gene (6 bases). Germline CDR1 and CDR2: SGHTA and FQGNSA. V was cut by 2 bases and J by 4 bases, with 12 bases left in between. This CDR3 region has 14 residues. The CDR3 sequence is CASSLNQGLYEQYF. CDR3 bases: TGTGCCAGCAGCTTAAATCAGGGGTTATACGAGCAGTACTTC.

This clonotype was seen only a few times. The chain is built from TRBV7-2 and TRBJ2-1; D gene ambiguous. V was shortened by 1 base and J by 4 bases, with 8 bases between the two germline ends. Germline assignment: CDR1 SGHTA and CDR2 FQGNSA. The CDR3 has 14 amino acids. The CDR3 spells CASSLVIQYNEQFF. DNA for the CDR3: TGTGCCAGCAGCTTAGTAATACAGTACAATGAGCAGTTCTTC.

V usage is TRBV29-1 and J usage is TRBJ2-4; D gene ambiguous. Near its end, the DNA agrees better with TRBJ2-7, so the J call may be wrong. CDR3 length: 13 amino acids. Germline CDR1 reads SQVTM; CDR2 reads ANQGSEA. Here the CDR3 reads CSVELQSSYEQYF. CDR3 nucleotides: TGCAGCGTTGAATTACAGTCATCCTACGAGCAGTACTTC.